The TCR beta chain described here comes from a study of T-cell reconstitution after alpha-beta-depleted transplantation in children. During its preparation, the TCRbeta library received unique molecular identifiers. TCRdb used MiXCR to reprocess the PCR reads, holding one entry per CDR3 protein. The table has a few hundred thousand distinct CDR3 sequences, about 16% seen once; the top ten hold 3.3%. The V gene's germline CDR1 is SNHLY and CDR2 FYNNEI. Trimming left V 10 bases short and J 2 bases short, with 6 bases between. CDR3 length equals 11 residues. Source: PBMCs from the stem cell graft donor, taken from the stem cell graft. The receptor's source is a human donor who donated a stem cell graft to a child with acute lymphoblastic leukemia. The chain couples TRBV2 to TRBJ2-1; D is undetermined. The DNA for the CDR3 is TGTGCCACCAACGCCTACAATGAGCAGTTCTTC. As protein: CATNAYNEQFF.